Presented here are 8 T cell receptor beta chains from one specimen sequenced in a study of HIV-infected patients and healthy controls. Roughly three months, about 14 weeks, into antiretroviral therapy, follow-up blood was collected. All unsorted peripheral T cells were captured because whole blood was used without fractionation. Reverse transcription used around 480 ng RNA and constant-region primers for alpha and beta. Separate chain-specific third strand synthesis with multiplexing indices produced the alpha and beta libraries. A single record per CDR3 protein comes from TCRdb applying MiXCR to the 5' RACE reads. The table shows roughly 20,000 distinct CDR3 sequences, with roughly 8.7% occurring only once. The starting material was blood, obtained during antiretroviral therapy. These receptors originate from an adult with HIV infection.

This clonotype was picked up many times. This CDR3 reads CSVVVLAGNTGELFF. CDR3 nucleotides: TGCAGCGTTGTGGTCCTAGCGGGAAACACCGGGGAGCTGTTTTTT. The chain joins TRBV29-1 to TRBJ2-2; 9 nucleotides match TRBD2. The CDR3 consists of 15 residues. V lost 4 bases and J lost 2; bases outside the gene matches: 5. The germline V gene encodes CDR1 SQVTM and CDR2 ANQGSEA.

This clonotype was observed many times. V and J are TRBV9 and TRBJ2-7, with D maybe TRBD2 (5 bases). In germline, CDR1 is SGDLS, CDR2 YYNGEE. V shed 4 bases and J shed 2 bases, with 16 bases lying between them. CDR3 length equals 15 residues. This CDR3 reads CASSPHSGVAYEQYF. CDR3 in DNA: TGTGCCAGCAGCCCCCACTCCGGGGTCGCCTACGAGCAGTACTTC.

This clonotype was seen ten or more times. This chain uses TRBV19 with TRBJ2-7; a possible D gene is TRBD2 (5 bases). The CDR3 has 13 residues. Trimming took off 5 bases at V and 1 base at J, with 9 bases between the two ends. CDR1 and CDR2 (germline): LNHDA, SQIVND (reference sequence). The CDR3 protein is CASSAGVSYEQYF. The CDR3 bases are TGTGCCAGTAGTGCCGGGGTTTCCTACGAGCAGTACTTC.

In its sample, this clonotype was seen many times. The chain recombines TRBV4-1 with TRBJ2-7, with D unclear. Germline V CDR1 and CDR2: MGHRA, YSYEKL. The CDR3 runs 11 residues. V lost 5 bases, J lost 4 bases, and 6 bases lay in between. The CDR3 bases are TGCGCCAGCAGCTTGGGATACGAGCAGTACTTC. It codes for CASSLGYEQYF.

In its sample, this clonotype was seen many times. This rearrangement joins TRBV12-3 or TRBV12-4 to TRBJ2-1; 7 bases match TRBD2. The CDR3 spans 15 residues. The trim removed 2 bases at V and 4 bases at J, leaving 5 bases unmatched. The CDR3 bases are TGTGCCAGCAGTTTAAGCGGGGCACTTTACAATGAGCAGTTCTTC. Protein: CASSLSGALYNEQFF.

This clonotype has ten or more counts. This chain connects TRBV9 to TRBJ2-3; maybe TRBD2 (5 bases). In germline, CDR1 is SGDLS, CDR2 YYNGEE. The CDR3 consists of 14 residues. The V gene lost 3 bases and the J gene lost 3 bases, with 11 bases spanning the gap. CDR3 loop: CASSAYGKTDTQYF. CDR3 nucleotides: TGTGCCAGCAGCGCCTACGGGAAGACAGATACGCAGTATTTT.

Only a few counts were recorded for this clonotype. The chain joins TRBV2 to TRBJ1-3; no reliable D call. CDR3 length equals 15 residues. V lost 3 bases and J lost 0, with 9 bases in between. Per the germline V gene, CDR1 is SNHLY and CDR2 is FYNNEI. DNA for the CDR3: TGTGCCAGCAGTGAGATGGGAGCCTCTGGAAACACCATATATTTT. Protein sequence: CASSEMGASGNTIYF.

This clonotype was found many times. This chain links TRBV4-1 with TRBJ1-1; no reliable D call. Trimming stripped 4 bases from V and 6 bases from J, with 12 bases between. The germline gives CDR1 MGHRA, CDR2 YSYEKL. The CDR3 has 13 residues. The CDR3 nucleotides are TGCGCCAGCAGCCGGACCTACTCGGCTGAAGCTTTCTTT. Its protein product is CASSRTYSAEAFF.